This TCR beta chain derives from a study of blood T cell repertoires in COVID-19. This clone was seen a few times. Germline CDR1 LGHDT, CDR2 YNNKEL (reference sequence). Trimming took 1 base from V and 5 from J; bases not matched to a gene: 6. The CDR3 length is 16 residues. In the original processing: Cell counts per sample came from amplifying reference gene primers. The table came from immunoSEQ multiplex PCR; TCRdb's copy has only in-frame clones and leaves some out. The V and J calls and the clone size are those of that table, but D and trimming were determined from the DNA. The sample lists over 55,000 clones, about 77% occurring once.

This receptor was taken from a human donor in a cohort sampled during active COVID-19. The chain links TRBV3-1 (or the pseudogene TRBV3-2) to TRBJ2-1, with 9 bases aligning to TRBD2. Specimen: peripheral blood. CDR3 nucleotides: TGTGCCAGCAGCCAAGCCTGGACTAGCGCTGACAATGAGCAGTTCTTC. It is translated as CASSQAWTSADNEQFF.